These T cell receptor beta chains were read from a single sample in a study of blood T cells in healthy people across ages. TCRdb analysed the 5' RACE reads with MiXCR anew, one entry per CDR3 protein. The table records 650,000 to 800,000 distinct CDR3 sequences, around 43% of them present only once. Sequencing input: blood. These receptors were taken from a man in his 60s in good health. Each CDR3 is given with its conserved first and last residue. D genes are given only for firm matches. The size of a clone is reported for some rows only, either as once, few or many, or as a class for expanded clones.

abundance	j_gene	d_gene	v_gene	CDR3aa	CDR3nt
many	TRBJ1-6	-	TRBV27	CASSLIGSPLHF	TGTGCCAGCAGTTTAATCGGTTCACCCCTCCACTTT
-	TRBJ2-3	-	TRBV19	CASSIDLQRDTQYF	TGTGCCAGTAGTATAGATCTGCAGAGAGATACGCAGTATTTT
-	TRBJ2-5	-	TRBV7-2	CASSSPGVSGVGQYF	TGTGCCAGCAGCTCCCCAGGGGTTTCTGGGGTGGGCCAGTACTTC
few	TRBJ2-7	-	TRBV5-6	CASSFTDQGSYEQYF	TGTGCCAGCAGCTTTACGGATCAGGGGTCCTACGAGCAGTACTTC
-	TRBJ2-7	TRBD2	TRBV20-1	CSASWLAGPYEQYF	TGCAGTGCTAGCTGGCTAGCGGGACCCTACGAGCAGTACTTC
-	TRBJ2-4	-	TRBV28	CASSPLGGRENIQYF	TGTGCCAGCAGCCCCTTGGGGGGTCGGGAAAACATTCAGTACTTC
-	TRBJ2-2	-	TRBV7-2	CASSLGLSGELFF	TGTGCCAGCAGCTTAGGGCTAAGCGGGGAGCTGTTTTTT
few	TRBJ2-7	-	TRBV5-1	CASSVDRVYEQYF	TGCGCCAGCAGCGTGGACAGAGTCTACGAGCAGTACTTC
many	TRBJ2-3	-	TRBV10-3	CAISETGRDSRTDTQYF	TGTGCCATCAGTGAGACCGGGAGGGACAGCCGCACAGATACGCAGTATTTT
-	TRBJ2-3	TRBD2	TRBV20-1	CSASLAGGSTGTQYF	TGCAGTGCTTCGCTAGCGGGGGGCAGCACAGGTACGCAGTATTTT
-	TRBJ1-2	TRBD1	TRBV28	CASSSTGYSDGYTF	TGTGCCAGCAGCTCGACAGGGTACTCGGATGGCTACACCTTC
few	TRBJ2-5	TRBD2	TRBV5-6	CASNGGGNRQETQYF	TGTGCCAGCAATGGCGGGGGAAACCGGCAAGAGACCCAGTACTTC
-	TRBJ2-1	TRBD2	TRBV6-2/TRBV6-3	CASSISGVNEQFF	TGTGCCAGCAGCATTAGCGGGGTAAATGAGCAGTTCTTC
once	TRBJ1-1	-	TRBV12-3/TRBV12-4	CASSKTGESEAFF	TGTGCCAGCAGTAAGACGGGGGAGAGTGAAGCTTTCTTT
-	TRBJ1-2	-	TRBV7-8	CASSLNGLPANYGYTF	TGTGCCAGCAGCTTAAACGGACTACCCGCTAACTATGGCTACACCTTC